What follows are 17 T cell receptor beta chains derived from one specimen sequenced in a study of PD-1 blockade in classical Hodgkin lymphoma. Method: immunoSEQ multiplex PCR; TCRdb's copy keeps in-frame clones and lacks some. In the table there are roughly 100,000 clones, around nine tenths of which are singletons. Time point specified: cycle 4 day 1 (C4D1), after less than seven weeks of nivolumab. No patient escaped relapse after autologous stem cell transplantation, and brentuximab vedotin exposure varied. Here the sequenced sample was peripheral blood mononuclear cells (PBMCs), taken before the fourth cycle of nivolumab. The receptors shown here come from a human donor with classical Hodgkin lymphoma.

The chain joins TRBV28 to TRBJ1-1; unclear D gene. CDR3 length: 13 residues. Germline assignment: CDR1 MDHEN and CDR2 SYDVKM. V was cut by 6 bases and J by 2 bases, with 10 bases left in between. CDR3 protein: CASSLGSNTEAFF. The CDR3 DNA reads TGTGCCAGCAGCCTCGGCTCAAACACTGAAGCTTTCTTT.

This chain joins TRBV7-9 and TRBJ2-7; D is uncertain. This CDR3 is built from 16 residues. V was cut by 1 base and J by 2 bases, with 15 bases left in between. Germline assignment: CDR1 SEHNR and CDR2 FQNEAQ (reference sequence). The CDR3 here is CASSLGQVSVTYEQYF. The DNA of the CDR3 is TGTGCCAGCAGCTTAGGTCAGGTCTCGGTGACCTACGAGCAGTACTTC.

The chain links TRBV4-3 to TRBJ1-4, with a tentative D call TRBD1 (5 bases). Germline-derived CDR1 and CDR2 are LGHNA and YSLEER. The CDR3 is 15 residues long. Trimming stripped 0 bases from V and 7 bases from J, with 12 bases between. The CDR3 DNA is TGCGCCAGCAGCCAAGACAGGGTGTACTCTGAAAAACTGTTTTTT. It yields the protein CASSQDRVYSEKLFF.

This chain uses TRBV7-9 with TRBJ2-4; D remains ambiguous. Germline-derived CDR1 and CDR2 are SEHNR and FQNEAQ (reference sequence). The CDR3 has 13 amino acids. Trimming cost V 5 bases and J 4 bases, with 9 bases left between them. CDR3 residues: CASSPDGKNIQYF. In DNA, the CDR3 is TGTGCCAGCAGCCCGGATGGGAAAAACATTCAGTACTTC.

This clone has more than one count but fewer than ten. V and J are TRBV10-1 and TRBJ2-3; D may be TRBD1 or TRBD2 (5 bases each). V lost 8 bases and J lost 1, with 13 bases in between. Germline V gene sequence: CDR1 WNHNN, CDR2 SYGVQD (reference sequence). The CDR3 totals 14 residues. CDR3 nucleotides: TGCGCCAGCGGGGACGTCTCGGGCACAGATACGCAGTATTTT. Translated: CASGDVSGTDTQYF.

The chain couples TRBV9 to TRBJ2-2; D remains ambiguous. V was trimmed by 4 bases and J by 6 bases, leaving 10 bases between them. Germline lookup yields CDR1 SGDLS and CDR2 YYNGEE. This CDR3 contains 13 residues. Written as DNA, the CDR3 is TGTGCCAGCAGCCCGACGTGGTCCGGGGAGCTGTTTTTT. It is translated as CASSPTWSGELFF.

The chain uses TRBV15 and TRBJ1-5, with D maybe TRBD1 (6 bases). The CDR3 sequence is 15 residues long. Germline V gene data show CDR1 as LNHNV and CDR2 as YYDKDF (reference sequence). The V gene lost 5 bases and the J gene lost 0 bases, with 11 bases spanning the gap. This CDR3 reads CATSSTGYSNQPQHF. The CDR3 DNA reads TGTGCCACCAGCTCCACAGGGTATAGCAATCAGCCCCAGCATTTT. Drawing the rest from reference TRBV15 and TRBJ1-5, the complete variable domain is DAMVIQNPRYQVTQFGKPVTLSCSQTLNHNVMYWYQQKSSQAPKLLFHYYDKDFNNEADTPDNFQSRRPNTSFCFLDIRSPGLGDTAMYLCATSSTGYSNQPQHFGDGTRLSIL.

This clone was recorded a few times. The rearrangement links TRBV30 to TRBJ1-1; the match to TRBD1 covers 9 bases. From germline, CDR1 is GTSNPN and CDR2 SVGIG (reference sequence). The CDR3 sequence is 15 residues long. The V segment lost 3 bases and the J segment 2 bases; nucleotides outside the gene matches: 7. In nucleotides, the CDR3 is TGTGCCTGGAGGGGGGGGACAGGGATAAACACTGAAGCTTTCTTT. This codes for CAWRGGTGINTEAFF.

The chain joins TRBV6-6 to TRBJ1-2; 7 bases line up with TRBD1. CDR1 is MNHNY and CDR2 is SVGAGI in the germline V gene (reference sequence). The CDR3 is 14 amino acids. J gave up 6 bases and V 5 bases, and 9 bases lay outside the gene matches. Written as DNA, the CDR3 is TGTGCCAGCAGTACTCAGGGGGGGAAGGATGGCTACACCTTC. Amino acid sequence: CASSTQGGKDGYTF.

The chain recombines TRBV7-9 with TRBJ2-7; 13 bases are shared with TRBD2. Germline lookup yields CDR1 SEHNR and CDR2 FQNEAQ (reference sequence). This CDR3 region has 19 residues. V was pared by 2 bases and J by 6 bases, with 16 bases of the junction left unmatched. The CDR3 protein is CASSLPKLAGGNIWSEQYF. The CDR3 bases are TGTGCCAGCAGCTTACCAAAACTAGCGGGAGGGAATATATGGAGCGAGCAGTACTTC.

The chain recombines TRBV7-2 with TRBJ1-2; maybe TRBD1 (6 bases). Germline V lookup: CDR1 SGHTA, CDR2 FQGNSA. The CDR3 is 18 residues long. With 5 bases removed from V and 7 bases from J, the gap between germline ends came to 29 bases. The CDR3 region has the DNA TGTGCCAGCAGCCTAAGGGGGGGGTCCGAGGGATCAAGTTTTGGCTACACCTTC. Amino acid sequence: CASSLRGGSEGSSFGYTF. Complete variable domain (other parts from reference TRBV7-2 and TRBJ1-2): GAGVSQSPSNKVTEKGKDVELRCDPISGHTALYWYRQSLGQGLEFLIYFQGNSAPDKSGLPSDRFSAERTGGSVSTLTIQRTQQEDSAVYLCASSLRGGSEGSSFGYTFGSGTRLTVV.

The CDR3 loop reads CASTLGQRVQYF. DNA for the CDR3: TGTGCCAGCACCCTCGGACAGAGAGTACAGTATTTT. The V gene is TRBV27, the J gene TRBJ2-3, with a possible D match to TRBD1 (6 bases). The CDR3 has 12 amino acids. V gave up 7 bases and J gave up 12 bases, with 17 bases separating them. Germline V gene sequence: CDR1 MNHEY, CDR2 SMNVEV (reference sequence).

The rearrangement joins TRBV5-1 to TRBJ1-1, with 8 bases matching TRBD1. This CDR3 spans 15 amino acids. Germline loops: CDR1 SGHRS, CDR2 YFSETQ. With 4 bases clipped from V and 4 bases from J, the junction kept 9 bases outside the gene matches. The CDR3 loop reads CASSGSTGVATEAFF. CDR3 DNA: TGCGCCAGCAGCGGATCGACAGGGGTGGCCACTGAAGCTTTCTTT.

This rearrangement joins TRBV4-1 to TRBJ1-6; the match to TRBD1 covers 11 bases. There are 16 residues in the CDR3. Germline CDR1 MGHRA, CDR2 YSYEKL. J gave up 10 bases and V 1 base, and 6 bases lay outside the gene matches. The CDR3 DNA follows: TGCGCCAGCAGCCAAGGGACAGGGGGCGGACGGTCACCCCTCCACTTT. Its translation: CASSQGTGGGRSPLHF.

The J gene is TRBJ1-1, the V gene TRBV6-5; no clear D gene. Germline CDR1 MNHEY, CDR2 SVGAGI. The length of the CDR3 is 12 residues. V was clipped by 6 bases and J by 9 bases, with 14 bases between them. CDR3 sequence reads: CASRGLMSQAFF. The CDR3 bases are TGTGCCAGCAGGGGCCTCATGTCGCAAGCTTTCTTT.

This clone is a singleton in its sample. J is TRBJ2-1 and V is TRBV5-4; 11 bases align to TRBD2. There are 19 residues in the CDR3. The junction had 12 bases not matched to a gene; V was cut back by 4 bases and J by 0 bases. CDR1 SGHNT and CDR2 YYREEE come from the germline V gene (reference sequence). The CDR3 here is CASSGQPTSGSNSYNEQFF. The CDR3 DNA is TGTGCCAGCAGCGGGCAACCAACTAGCGGGAGTAACTCCTACAATGAGCAGTTCTTC.

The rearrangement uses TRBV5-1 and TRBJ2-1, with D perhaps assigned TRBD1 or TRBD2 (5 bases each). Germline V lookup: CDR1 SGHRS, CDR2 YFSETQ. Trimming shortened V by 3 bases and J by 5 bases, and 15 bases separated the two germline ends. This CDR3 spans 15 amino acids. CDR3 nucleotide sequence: TGCGCCAGCAGCTGGGTGGGGGAATTGGACAATGAGCAGTTCTTC. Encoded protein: CASSWVGELDNEQFF. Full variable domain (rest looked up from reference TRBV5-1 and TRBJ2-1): KAGVTQTPRYLIKTRGQQVTLSCSPISGHRSVSWYQQTPGQGLQFLFEYFSETQRNKGNFPGRFSGRQFSNSRSEMNVSTLELGDSALYLCASSWVGELDNEQFFGPGTRLTVL.